These 3 T cell receptor beta chains were sequenced from one sample in a study of CD8+CD57+ T cells in acquired aplastic anemia. Genomic DNA provided the template from which TCR beta VDJ and CDR3 profiles were obtained. TCRdb re-analysed the reads in MiXCR, keeping a single row per CDR3 protein. The repertoire includes 200,000 to 250,000 distinct CDR3 sequences, about 62% of them detected once, and around 50% sits in the top ten. The sequenced patients had an expansion of CD8+CD57+ cells seen by flow cytometry. Sequences were obtained from sorted CD4+, CD8+, or CD8+CD57+ T cells (not recorded which) from PBMCs. All receptors derive from a human donor with aplastic anemia.

V usage is TRBV9 and J usage is TRBJ2-3; TRBD1 matches 8 bases. Germline trimming cut 0 bases from V and 8 bases from J; bases unmatched to any gene: 2. Germline-derived CDR1 and CDR2 are SGDLS and YYNGEE. The CDR3 is 13 residues long. This CDR3 reads CASSVAGGPTQYF. CDR3 coding DNA: TGTGCCAGCAGCGTAGCAGGGGGCCCTACGCAGTATTTT.

This clonotype turned up a few times. The gene calls are TRBV25-1 and TRBJ1-3; D uncertain. The germline CDR1 and CDR2 sequences are MGHDK and SYGVNS. The V gene lost 0 bases and the J gene lost 0 bases, with 15 bases spanning the gap. This CDR3 is 18 amino acids long. CDR3 protein: CASSEYLLAPPSGNTIYF. In DNA form, the CDR3 reads TGTGCCAGCAGTGAATATCTCCTCGCCCCTCCCTCTGGAAACACCATATATTTT.

This clonotype was seen a handful of times. The V gene is TRBV20-1, the J gene TRBJ1-6; D call uncertain. The ends were cut back, 0 bases at V and 13 bases at J, with 13 bases in the middle. CDR1 and CDR2 from the germline V gene are DFQATT and SNEGSKA (reference sequence). This CDR3 has 13 residues. The DNA of the CDR3 is TGCAGTGCTAGAGATGTGGCAGTCGGGCCCCTCCACTTT. Its protein is CSARDVAVGPLHF.